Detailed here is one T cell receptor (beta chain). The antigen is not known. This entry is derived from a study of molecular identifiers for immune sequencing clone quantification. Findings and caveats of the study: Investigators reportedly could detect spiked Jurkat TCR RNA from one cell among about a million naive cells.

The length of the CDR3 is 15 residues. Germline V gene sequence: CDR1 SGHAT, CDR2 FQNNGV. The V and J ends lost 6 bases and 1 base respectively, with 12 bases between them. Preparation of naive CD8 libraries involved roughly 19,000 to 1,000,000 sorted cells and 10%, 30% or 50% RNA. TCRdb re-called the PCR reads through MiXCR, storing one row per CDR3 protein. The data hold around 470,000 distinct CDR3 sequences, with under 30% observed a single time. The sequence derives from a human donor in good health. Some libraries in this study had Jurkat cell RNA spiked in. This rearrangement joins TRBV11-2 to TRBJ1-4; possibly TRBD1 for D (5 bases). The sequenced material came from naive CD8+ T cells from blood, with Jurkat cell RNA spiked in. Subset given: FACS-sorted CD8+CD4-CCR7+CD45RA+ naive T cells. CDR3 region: CASRPAGETNEKLFF. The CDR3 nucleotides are TGTGCCAGCAGACCAGCGGGGGAAACTAATGAAAAACTGTTTTTT.